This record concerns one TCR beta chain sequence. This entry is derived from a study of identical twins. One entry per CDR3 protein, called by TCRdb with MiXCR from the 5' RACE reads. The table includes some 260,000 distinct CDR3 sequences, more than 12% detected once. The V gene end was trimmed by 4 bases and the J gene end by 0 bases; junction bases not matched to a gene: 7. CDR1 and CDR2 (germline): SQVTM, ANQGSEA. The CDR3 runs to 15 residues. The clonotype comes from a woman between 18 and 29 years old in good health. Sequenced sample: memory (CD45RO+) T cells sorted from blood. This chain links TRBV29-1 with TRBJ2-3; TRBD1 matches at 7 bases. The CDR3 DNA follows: TGCAGCGTTGCCGGACAGGAGTCTAGCACAGATACGCAGTATTTT. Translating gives CSVAGQESSTDTQYF.